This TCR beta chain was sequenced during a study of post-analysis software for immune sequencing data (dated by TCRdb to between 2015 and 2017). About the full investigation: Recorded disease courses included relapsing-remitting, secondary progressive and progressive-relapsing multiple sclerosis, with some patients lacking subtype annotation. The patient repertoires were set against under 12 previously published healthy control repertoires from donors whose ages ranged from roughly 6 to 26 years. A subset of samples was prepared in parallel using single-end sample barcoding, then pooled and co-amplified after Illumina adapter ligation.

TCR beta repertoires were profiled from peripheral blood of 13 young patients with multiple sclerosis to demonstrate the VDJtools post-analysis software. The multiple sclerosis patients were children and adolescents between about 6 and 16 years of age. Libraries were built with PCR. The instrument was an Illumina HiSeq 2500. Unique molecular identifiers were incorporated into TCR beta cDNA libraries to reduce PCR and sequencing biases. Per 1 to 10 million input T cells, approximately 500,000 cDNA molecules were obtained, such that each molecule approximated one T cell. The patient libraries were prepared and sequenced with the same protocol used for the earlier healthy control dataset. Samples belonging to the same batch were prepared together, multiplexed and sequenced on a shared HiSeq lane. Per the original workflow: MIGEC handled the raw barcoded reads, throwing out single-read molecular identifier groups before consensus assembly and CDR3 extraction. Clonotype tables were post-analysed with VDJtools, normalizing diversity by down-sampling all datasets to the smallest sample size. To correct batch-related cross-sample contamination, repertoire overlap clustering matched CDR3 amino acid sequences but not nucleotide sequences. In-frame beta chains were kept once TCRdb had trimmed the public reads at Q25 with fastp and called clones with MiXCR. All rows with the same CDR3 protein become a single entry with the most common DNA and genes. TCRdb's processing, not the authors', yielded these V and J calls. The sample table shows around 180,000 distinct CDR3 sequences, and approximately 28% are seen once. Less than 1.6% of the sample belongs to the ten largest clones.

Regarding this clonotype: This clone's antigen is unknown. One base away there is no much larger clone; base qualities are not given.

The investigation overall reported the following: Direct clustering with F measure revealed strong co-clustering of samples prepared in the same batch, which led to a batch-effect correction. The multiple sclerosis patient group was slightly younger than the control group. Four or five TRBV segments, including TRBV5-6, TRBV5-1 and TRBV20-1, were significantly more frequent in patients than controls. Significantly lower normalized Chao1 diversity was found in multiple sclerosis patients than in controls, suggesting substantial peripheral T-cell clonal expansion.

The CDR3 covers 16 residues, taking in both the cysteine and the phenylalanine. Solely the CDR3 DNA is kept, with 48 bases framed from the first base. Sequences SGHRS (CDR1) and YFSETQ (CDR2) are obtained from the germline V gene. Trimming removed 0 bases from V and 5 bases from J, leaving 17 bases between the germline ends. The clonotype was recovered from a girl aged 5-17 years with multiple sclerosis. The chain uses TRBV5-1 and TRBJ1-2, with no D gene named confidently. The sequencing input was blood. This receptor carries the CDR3 CASSLDKFTGRYGYTF. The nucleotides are TGCGCCAGCAGCTTGGATAAGTTCACGGGGAGGTATGGCTACACCTTC.